A single sample gave rise to the 31 T cell receptor beta chains below, sequenced in a study of blood T cell repertoires in COVID-19. Using immunoSEQ multiplex PCR, the repertoire was profiled, and TCRdb retains in-frame clones only, with some absent. Of 300,000 to 350,000 clones detected, around 89% appear once; the ten largest clones hold approximately 1.8%. The sample taken for sequencing was peripheral blood. The source is a woman aged 25 to 39 with COVID-19, enrolled during active disease.

The chain has TRBV29-1 and TRBJ1-3; no clear D. The CDR3 totals 11 residues. Trimming removed 3 bases from V and 10 bases from J, with 10 bases in between. CDR1 SQVTM and CDR2 ANQGSEA come from the germline V gene. The DNA for the CDR3 is TGCAGCGTTGAGGTCGGGGAAACCATATATTTT. It translates to CSVEVGETIYF.

The chain joins TRBV30 to TRBJ2-3; D may be TRBD2 (5 bases). The V and J ends lost 0 bases and 0 bases respectively, with 10 bases between them. CDR1 GTSNPN and CDR2 SVGIG come from the germline V gene (reference sequence). The CDR3 is made up of 15 amino acids. CDR3 in DNA: TGTGCCTGGAGTGTACTACTAGGGAGCACAGATACGCAGTATTTT. Its protein is CAWSVLLGSTDTQYF.

As DNA, the CDR3 is TGTGCCAGCAGCCACCATACCGGGACAGGGACGAATCAGCCCCAGCATTTT. Amino acid sequence: CASSHHTGTGTNQPQHF. The V and J genes are TRBV16 and TRBJ1-5; TRBD1 agrees at 9 bases. The V segment lost 3 bases and the J segment 4 bases; nucleotides outside the gene matches: 10. The CDR3 runs to 17 residues. Per the germline V gene, CDR1 is KGHSY and CDR2 is FQNENV. Filled out from reference TRBV16 and TRBJ1-5, the complete variable domain reads GEEVAQTPKHLVRGEGQKAKLYCAPIKGHSYVFWYQQVLKNEFKFLISFQNENVFDETGMPKERFSAKCLPNSPCSLEIQATKLEDSAVYFCASSHHTGTGTNQPQHFGDGTRLSIL.

The chain couples TRBV5-4 to TRBJ2-3; 7 bases are shared with TRBD1. The CDR3 spans 15 residues. Trimming removed 4 bases from V and 4 bases from J; junction bases left unmatched: 9. CDR1 is SGHNT and CDR2 is YYREEE in the germline V gene (reference sequence). CDR3 protein: CASSPQGTGADTQYF. The CDR3 nucleotides read TGTGCCAGCAGCCCCCAGGGTACAGGGGCAGATACGCAGTATTTT.

The chain employs TRBV7-2 and TRBJ2-7; 8 nucleotides agree with TRBD1. CDR1 is SGHTA, CDR2 FQGNSA, per germline. The CDR3 has 15 residues. The ends lost 1 base at V and 5 bases at J; junction bases unmatched: 7. The CDR3 DNA reads TGTGCCAGCAGCTTAGTCCTTGGCAGGGGGCACGAGCAGTACTTC. Amino acid sequence: CASSLVLGRGHEQYF.

The chain links TRBV6-1 to TRBJ2-2; TRBD2 matches 9 bases. Trimming cost V 2 bases and J 10 bases; bases outside gene matches: 5. Germline CDR1 is MNHNS and CDR2 is SASEGT. The CDR3 spans 14 residues. CDR3 in DNA: TGTGCCAGCAGTGAAATCCTAGCGGGGTCGGAGCTGTTTTTT. This gives the protein CASSEILAGSELFF.

The V and J genes are TRBV5-1 and TRBJ2-1, with D possibly matching TRBD1 (6 bases). Germline V lookup: CDR1 SGHRS, CDR2 YFSETQ. The CDR3 extends over 15 amino acids. The V end lost 0 bases, the J end lost 7 bases, and 14 bases lay between the germline ends. The CDR3 protein is CASSLAVTGWNEQFF. For the CDR3, the DNA is TGCGCCAGCAGCTTGGCCGTCACAGGGTGGAATGAGCAGTTCTTC. Full variable domain (missing parts from reference TRBV5-1 and TRBJ2-1): KAGVTQTPRYLIKTRGQQVTLSCSPISGHRSVSWYQQTPGQGLQFLFEYFSETQRNKGNFPGRFSGRQFSNSRSEMNVSTLELGDSALYLCASSLAVTGWNEQFFGPGTRLTVL.

The rearrangement links TRBV5-1 to TRBJ1-2; 9 bases match TRBD1. This CDR3 is 16 amino acids long. V lost 3 bases and J lost 2; bases outside the gene matches: 8. Germline V gene lookup returns CDR1 SGHRS and CDR2 YFSETQ. The CDR3 region has the DNA TGCGCCAGCAGCTCTGCCCCCGGGACAGGGAACTATGGCTACACCTTC. Translating gives CASSSAPGTGNYGYTF. The full variable domain, its missing parts supplied by reference TRBV5-1 and TRBJ1-2, is KAGVTQTPRYLIKTRGQQVTLSCSPISGHRSVSWYQQTPGQGLQFLFEYFSETQRNKGNFPGRFSGRQFSNSRSEMNVSTLELGDSALYLCASSSAPGTGNYGYTFGSGTRLTVV.

The CDR3 is CASSADSGGYLVRADTQYF. DNA of the CDR3: TGTGCCAGCAGCGCAGATAGCGGGGGGTACCTAGTGAGGGCAGATACGCAGTATTTT. The rearrangement uses TRBV7-9 and TRBJ2-3; 10 bases agree with TRBD2. J lost 4 bases, V lost 5 bases, and 18 bases had no gene match. Germline V gene sequence: CDR1 SEHNR, CDR2 FQNEAQ (reference sequence). The CDR3 runs to 19 residues.

This chain uses TRBV21-1 with TRBJ2-3; TRBD1, the D gene given by the table, was not confirmed from the DNA. TRBV21-1 is labeled a pseudogene. The CDR3 runs to 12 residues. The CDR3 loop is CASDRVVNTQYF. The CDR3 DNA is TGTGCCAGCGACAGGGTAGTCAATACGCAGTATTTT.

The chain employs TRBV7-9 and TRBJ2-1; D perhaps matches TRBD1 (5 bases). The germline gives CDR1 SEHNR, CDR2 FQNEAQ (reference sequence). V was cut by 2 bases and J by 6 bases, with 14 bases left in between. This CDR3 region has 15 residues. CDR3 region: CASSLTSRVSNEQFF. As DNA, the CDR3 is TGTGCCAGCAGCTTAACGAGCAGGGTAAGCAATGAGCAGTTCTTC.

V and J are TRBV7-2 and TRBJ2-5; possibly TRBD2 for D (7 bases). The CDR3 has 15 amino acids. Between the trimmed V and J ends, which lost 2 bases and 5 bases, there was a span of 15 bases. Germline V gene sequence: CDR1 SGHTA, CDR2 FQGNSA. The CDR3 loop is CASSLSSGGQETQYF. The CDR3 DNA reads as TGTGCCAGCAGCTTAAGTTCCGGGGGGCAGGAGACCCAGTACTTC. The full variable domain, with the rest looked up from reference TRBV7-2 and TRBJ2-5, is GAGVSQSPSNKVTEKGKDVELRCDPISGHTALYWYRQSLGQGLEFLIYFQGNSAPDKSGLPSDRFSAERTGGSVSTLTIQRTQQEDSAVYLCASSLSSGGQETQYFGPGTRLLVL.

V usage is TRBV24-1 and J usage is TRBJ1-5, with D hard to call. The germline V gene has CDR1 KGHDR and CDR2 SFDVKD. V was trimmed by 3 bases and J by 6 bases, leaving 8 bases between them. The CDR3 is 13 residues long. For the CDR3, the DNA is TGTGCCACCAGTGATCCCCGGGGTCAGCCCCAGCATTTT. Amino acids: CATSDPRGQPQHF.

This chain uses TRBV11-2 with TRBJ2-1, with 8 bases matching TRBD2. CDR3 length equals 15 residues. CDR1 and CDR2 from the germline V gene are SGHAT and FQNNGV. J was trimmed by 9 bases and V by 6 bases; bases with no gene match: 13. This CDR3 reads CASSISGTRGGEQFF. The CDR3 coding sequence is TGTGCCAGCAGTATTTCCGGGACTAGGGGGGGTGAGCAGTTCTTC.

The chain employs TRBV2 and TRBJ2-7; TRBD1 matches at 7 bases. V gave up 7 bases and J gave up 0 bases; unmatched junction bases: 6. CDR1 is SNHLY and CDR2 is FYNNEI in the germline V gene. The CDR3 spans 14 residues. Written as DNA, the CDR3 is TGTGCCAGCAACCGGGACAGCCCCTCCTACGAGCAGTACTTC. Protein sequence: CASNRDSPSYEQYF.

The V call is TRBV20-1, the J call TRBJ2-1; 8 nucleotides align to TRBD1. This CDR3 is 14 amino acids long. J gave up 5 bases and V 3 bases, and 6 bases lay outside the gene matches. From germline, CDR1 is DFQATT and CDR2 SNEGSKA (reference sequence). The CDR3 protein is CSASEGQGDNEQFF. The CDR3 DNA reads TGCAGTGCTAGTGAAGGACAGGGCGACAATGAGCAGTTCTTC.

This rearrangement joins TRBV7-8 to TRBJ2-1; no clear D. Trimming removed 5 bases at V and 2 bases at J, with 16 bases between. This CDR3 is 16 amino acids long. Germline values: CDR1 SGHVS, CDR2 FQNEAQ. The CDR3 sequence: CASSPLGAVTYNEQFF. In DNA form, the CDR3 reads TGTGCCAGCAGCCCCCTGGGCGCAGTGACCTACAATGAGCAGTTCTTC.

The chain carries TRBV7-2 and TRBJ2-3; TRBD2 is a possible D gene (6 bases). The CDR3 length is 15 residues. The germline CDR1 and CDR2 sequences are SGHTA and FQGNSA. Trimming took off 1 base at V and 5 bases at J, with 13 bases between the two ends. CDR3 coding DNA: TGTGCCAGCAGCTTAGTAGGAGCGGAGGGAGATACGCAGTATTTT. This gives the protein CASSLVGAEGDTQYF.

The gene calls are TRBV6-2 or TRBV6-3 and TRBJ2-2; 8 positions match TRBD1. Trimming took 0 bases from V and 4 from J; bases not matched to a gene: 4. CDR3 length equals 16 residues. In germline, CDR1 is MNHEY, CDR2 SVGEGT. The CDR3 nucleotides read TGTGCCAGCAGTTACTCGACAGGGGTTGGCACCGGGGAGCTGTTTTTT. It translates to CASSYSTGVGTGELFF.

This sequence joins TRBV2 and TRBJ1-2; TRBD1 aligns across 8 bases. V was pared by 6 bases and J by 0 bases, with 3 bases of the junction left unmatched. The germline CDR1 and CDR2 sequences are SNHLY and FYNNEI. This CDR3 spans 14 amino acids. This chain's CDR3 is CASSRTGTNYGYTF. In DNA, the CDR3 is TGTGCCAGCAGCCGGACAGGGACTAACTATGGCTACACCTTC.

The V and J genes are TRBV28 and TRBJ1-4; tentative D call: TRBD1 (6 bases). Per the germline V gene, CDR1 is MDHEN and CDR2 is SYDVKM. V dropped 4 bases and J dropped 6 bases, with 12 bases sitting between them. This CDR3 is built from 14 residues. As DNA, the CDR3 is TGTGCCAGCAGTTCGACAGGATTAGATGAAAAACTGTTTTTT. Protein sequence: CASSSTGLDEKLFF.

A single count supports this clone. The chain joins TRBV19 to TRBJ2-3; unclear D gene. The CDR3 has 16 amino acids. The V end was cut by 4 bases, the J end by 2 bases, with 16 bases between. Germline assignment: CDR1 LNHDA and CDR2 SQIVND (reference sequence). The CDR3 loop is CASSTHQAPFTDTQYF. DNA for the CDR3: TGTGCCAGTAGTACACACCAGGCCCCATTCACAGATACGCAGTATTTT.

This chain uses TRBV19 with TRBJ1-3, with unresolved D. In germline, CDR1 is LNHDA, CDR2 SQIVND (reference sequence). CDR3 length equals 14 residues. V lost 7 bases to trimming and J lost 2 bases, with 12 bases between them. CDR3 coding DNA: TGTGCCAGTATCCCCCGCGAGGCTGGAAACACCATATATTTT. Translation: CASIPREAGNTIYF.

J is TRBJ2-3 and V is TRBV19, with TRBD1 matching 9 bases. Germline CDR1 reads LNHDA; CDR2 reads SQIVND (reference sequence). Trimming took 5 bases from V and 6 from J; bases not matched to a gene: 6. The CDR3 totals 14 residues. The CDR3 sequence: CASSLGQGSDTQYF. The CDR3 DNA reads as TGTGCCAGTAGTCTGGGACAGGGATCCGATACGCAGTATTTT. Full variable domain (missing parts from reference TRBV19 and TRBJ2-3): DGGITQSPKYLFRKEGQNVTLSCEQNLNHDAMYWYRQDPGQGLRLIYYSQIVNDFQKGDIAEGYSVSREKKESFPLTVTSAQKNPTAFYLCASSLGQGSDTQYFGPGTRLTVL.

DNA of the CDR3: TGTGCCAGCAGGGGGACAGGGACTTATGGCTACACCTTC. It translates to CASRGTGTYGYTF. The chain carries TRBV28 and TRBJ1-2, with 9 bases that match TRBD1. The CDR3 has 13 residues. The ends lost 6 bases at V and 5 bases at J; junction bases unmatched: 4. The germline CDR1 and CDR2 sequences are MDHEN and SYDVKM.

The J gene is TRBJ2-5, the V gene TRBV16; 11 bases map to TRBD2. The CDR3 loop spans 17 amino acids. Trimming took 4 bases from V and 2 from J; bases not matched to a gene: 9. The germline V gene encodes CDR1 KGHSY and CDR2 FQNENV. The CDR3 is CASSPHQLAGGQETQYF. The CDR3 region has the DNA TGTGCCAGCAGCCCTCACCAGCTAGCGGGGGGACAAGAGACCCAGTACTTC.

The chain employs TRBV18 and TRBJ2-2, with 9 bases matching TRBD1. The CDR3 extends over 17 amino acids. The germline CDR1 and CDR2 sequences are KGHSH and LQKENI. V gave up 2 bases and J gave up 7 bases; unmatched junction bases: 11. Here the CDR3 DNA reads TGTGCCAGCTCACCAGGTGGCGGACAGGGGACGGTCGGGGAGCTGTTTTTT. Encoded protein: CASSPGGGQGTVGELFF.

A remark on this clone: Distinct nucleotide sequences in the sample also encode this CDR3. V gene TRBV6-5 combines with J gene TRBJ1-2; D perhaps matches TRBD1 (6 bases). Germline CDR1 is MNHEY and CDR2 is SVGAGI. CDR3 size: 14 residues. Trimming left V 4 bases short and J 1 base short, with 10 bases between. In nucleotides, the CDR3 is TGTGCCAGCAGTTCCTCACAGGGTAACTATGGCTACACCTTC. This sequence encodes CASSSSQGNYGYTF.

This clone was detected once. V gene TRBV6-4 combines with J gene TRBJ2-1, with TRBD2 as a possible D gene (7 bases). CDR3 length: 15 amino acids. Germline V gene lookup returns CDR1 MRHNA and CDR2 SNTAGT. V was pared by 3 bases and J by 8 bases, with 17 bases between. CDR3 sequence: CASSDMGGAIDEQFF. CDR3 nucleotides: TGTGCCAGCAGTGATATGGGGGGGGCCATTGATGAGCAGTTCTTC.

The V call is TRBV6-1, the J call TRBJ1-6, with no clear D. The germline V gene has CDR1 MNHNS and CDR2 SASEGT. CDR3 size: 13 residues. The ends were cut back, 7 bases at V and 5 bases at J, with 9 bases in the middle. CDR3 DNA sequence: TGTGCCAGCAATCCCAGAAATAATTCACCCCTCCACTTT. Translation gives CASNPRNNSPLHF.

This clone was observed a single time. The chain recombines TRBV6-2 or TRBV6-3 with TRBJ2-3, with 7 bases that match TRBD1. V gave up 1 base and J gave up 7 bases; unmatched junction bases: 14. The germline V gene has CDR1 MNHEY and CDR2 SVGEGT. The CDR3 consists of 17 residues. CDR3 loop: CASSYFRQGEGDYTQYF. Here the CDR3 DNA reads TGTGCCAGCAGTTACTTTAGACAGGGAGAAGGGGATTATACGCAGTATTTT.